The sequence of this T cell receptor beta chain was determined in a study of cytomegalovirus exposure and HLA in healthy donors. Study-level information: From about 170 million T cells, an earlier analysis saw under 140 million unique TCR beta sequences.

Primers for the PCR totalled 60 Vbeta and 13 Jbeta. How the authors handled the data: In a later analysis, 75 million to 95 million unique TCR beta chains included roughly 11 million shared by two or more donors. The repertoire was sequenced with immunoSEQ multiplex PCR; TCRdb's copy has only in-frame clones and lacks some. That table gives V, J and clone size, and the DNA gave D and trimming. Of more than 70,000 clones in the sample, more than 75% were seen once. A word on this clone: What it binds is unknown.

Germline V lookup: CDR1 SGDLS, CDR2 YYNGEE. This CDR3 is built from 14 residues. Deletions cut 3 bases from V and 2 bases from J, with 9 bases between. Points from the study as a whole: Fewer N-insertions than the 666-donor mean were reportedly shown by an Asian-associated ancestry cluster in a later analysis.

The sample consisted of PBMCs. This sequence originates from a man aged 25-40 years in good health and CMV-seropositive. The chain links TRBV9 to TRBJ2-1; D is undetermined. As DNA, the CDR3 is TGTGCCAGCAGCGGAAAGAACACCTACAATGAGCAGTTCTTC. Translated, it gives CASSGKNTYNEQFF.